The 10 T cell receptor beta chains in this list originate from one sample, sequenced in a study of vaccination effects on CD4 cells after COVID-19. These receptors have no identified antigens. Produced via immunoSEQ multiplex PCR; TCRdb's table is partial and in-frame only. The sample has under 70,000 clones; about 79% are singletons. In the ViraFEST assay, antigen-specific CD4+ clonotypes were identified by expansion after peptide-pool stimulation. At the end of about 9 days of culture, CD4+ T cells were isolated. Prior SARS-CoV-2 infection was absent in the vaccine recipients, as shown by negative nucleocapsid antibodies. The sequencing here drew on CD4+ T cells from PBMCs cultured with HCoV-OC43 spike peptides, taken before COVID-19 vaccination. Subset given: HCoV-OC43 spike overlapping peptide pool stimulation. These receptors were obtained from a human donor who received a COVID-19 vaccine.

This chain links TRBV11-2 with TRBJ1-4; tentative D call: TRBD1 (5 bases). V shed 7 bases and J shed 8 bases, with 14 bases lying between them. Per the germline V gene, CDR1 is SGHAT and CDR2 is FQNNGV. The CDR3 runs 13 residues. DNA of the CDR3: TGTGCCAGCAACCCGGGGGAGGGAGAAAAACTGTTTTTT. Its protein is CASNPGEGEKLFF.

This chain joins TRBV7-2 and TRBJ1-2; D may be TRBD1 (6 bases). The V and J ends lost 5 bases and 2 bases respectively, with 12 bases between them. The CDR3 loop spans 14 amino acids. Germline assignment: CDR1 SGHTA and CDR2 FQGNSA. CDR3 protein: CASSPTGLNYGYTF. The CDR3 DNA reads TGTGCCAGCAGCCCGACAGGTCTGAACTATGGCTACACCTTC.

The rearrangement joins TRBV6-1 to TRBJ2-2; D gene ambiguous. CDR1 is MNHNS, CDR2 SASEGT, per germline. CDR3 length equals 14 residues. V was cut by 0 bases and J by 7 bases, with 9 bases left in between. The CDR3 DNA reads TGTGCCAGCAGTGAAGCGGTGGGTGGCGGGGAGCTGTTTTTT. Protein product: CASSEAVGGGELFF.

The chain carries TRBV5-1 and TRBJ1-1, with D possibly TRBD1 on 6 matching bases. Germline CDR1 reads SGHRS; CDR2 reads YFSETQ. Trimming cost V 4 bases and J 5 bases, with 12 bases left between them. There are 13 residues in the CDR3. CDR3 nucleotide sequence: TGCGCCAGCAGCGGAACAGGGAGGACTGAAGCTTTCTTT. This codes for CASSGTGRTEAFF.

This clone was observed a handful of times. The genes are TRBV7-3 and TRBJ1-2; the D is unclear. Germline V CDR1 and CDR2: SGHTA, FQGTGA. There are 15 residues in the CDR3. Trimming left V 0 bases short and J 1 base short, with 9 bases between. The DNA of the CDR3 is TGTGCCAGCAGCTTAACGGCGACAAGTAACTATGGCTACACCTTC. Encoded protein: CASSLTATSNYGYTF.

J is TRBJ1-5 and V is TRBV7-2; 7 positions agree with TRBD1. V trimming: 1 base; J trimming: 4 bases; junction bases outside the gene matches: 4. Germline lookup yields CDR1 SGHTA and CDR2 FQGNSA. The CDR3 is 15 residues long. In DNA form, the CDR3 reads TGTGCCAGCAGCTTAGAGGGACAGACTAATCAGCCCCAGCATTTT. Protein sequence: CASSLEGQTNQPQHF.

V is TRBV6-5 and J is TRBJ2-2; perhaps TRBD1 as D (6 bases). The germline gives CDR1 MNHEY, CDR2 SVGAGI. V dropped 10 bases and J dropped 3 bases, with 15 bases sitting between them. The CDR3 is 14 amino acids. CDR3 nucleotide sequence: TGTGCCACCAACCGGGACACCCACACCGGGGAGCTGTTTTTT. As protein: CATNRDTHTGELFF.

The V and J genes are TRBV4-1 and TRBJ1-4, with D perhaps TRBD1 (5 bases). The V gene's germline CDR1 is MGHRA and CDR2 YSYEKL. This CDR3 contains 16 residues. V was trimmed by 3 bases and J by 1 base, leaving 12 bases between them. As DNA, the CDR3 is TGCGCCAGCAGCCACGGAGACAGAGGAACTAATGAAAAACTGTTTTTT. Protein: CASSHGDRGTNEKLFF.

A few counts support this clone. The V and J genes are TRBV20-1 and TRBJ1-2; no reliable D call. This CDR3 is 13 amino acids long. Per the germline V gene, CDR1 is DFQATT and CDR2 is SNEGSKA (reference sequence). V was cut by 3 bases and J by 3 bases, with 11 bases left in between. The chain's CDR3 is CSASPALDYGYTF. CDR3 bases: TGCAGTGCTAGTCCAGCTCTGGACTATGGCTACACCTTC.

The V gene is TRBV7-2, the J gene TRBJ1-1; D gene ambiguous. This CDR3 has 14 amino acids. The ends were cut back, 5 bases at V and 2 bases at J, with 12 bases in the middle. Germline CDR1 is SGHTA and CDR2 is FQGNSA. The CDR3 protein is CASSPRAPNTEAFF. DNA for the CDR3: TGTGCCAGCAGCCCCCGGGCCCCAAACACTGAAGCTTTCTTT.